These 2 T cell receptor beta chains were all obtained from the same sample, sequenced in a study of blood T cell repertoires in COVID-19. The assay was immunoSEQ multiplex PCR, and TCRdb's table has in-frame clones only and misses some. The sample has some 150,000 clones, 80% to 90% seen once. The material sequenced was peripheral blood. These receptor sequences come from a woman in her sixties or seventies with active COVID-19.

This chain connects TRBV6-5 to TRBJ2-1; TRBD2 might be the D (6 bases). V was cut by 0 bases and J by 0 bases, with 9 bases left in between. Germline V gives CDR1 MNHEY, CDR2 SVGAGI. The CDR3 totals 16 residues. CDR3 DNA sequence: TGTGCCAGCAGTTACTCTAGCGGATACTCCTACAATGAGCAGTTCTTC. It yields the protein CASSYSSGYSYNEQFF.

The table lists this clone with a count of one. In DNA, the CDR3 is TGTGCCAGTAGACCTCGACAGGGGATAACGTTGAACACTGAAGCTTTCTTT. Translation: CASRPRQGITLNTEAFF. This chain uses TRBV19 with TRBJ1-1; TRBD1 aligns across 8 bases. The CDR3 covers 17 residues. V trimming: 6 bases; J trimming: 0 bases; junction bases outside the gene matches: 12. Germline CDR1 is LNHDA and CDR2 is SQIVND (reference sequence).